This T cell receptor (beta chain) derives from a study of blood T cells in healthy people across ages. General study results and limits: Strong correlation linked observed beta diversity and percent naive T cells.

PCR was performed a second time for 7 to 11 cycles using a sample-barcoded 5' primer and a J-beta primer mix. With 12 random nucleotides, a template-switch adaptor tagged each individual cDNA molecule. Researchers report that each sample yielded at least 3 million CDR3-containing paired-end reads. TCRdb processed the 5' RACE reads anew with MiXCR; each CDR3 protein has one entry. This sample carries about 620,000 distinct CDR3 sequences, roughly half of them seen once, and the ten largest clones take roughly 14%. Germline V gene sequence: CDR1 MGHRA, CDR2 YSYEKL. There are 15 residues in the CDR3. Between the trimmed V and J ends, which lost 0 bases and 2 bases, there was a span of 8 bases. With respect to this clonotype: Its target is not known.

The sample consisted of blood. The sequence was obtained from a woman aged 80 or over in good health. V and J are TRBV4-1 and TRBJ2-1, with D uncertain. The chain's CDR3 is CASSQENSAYNEQFF. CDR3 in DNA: TGCGCCAGCAGCCAAGAGAACTCCGCCTACAATGAGCAGTTCTTC.